The table lists the clone carrying this T cell receptor (beta chain) with a few counts. The target antigen is unknown. The sample comes from a study of human T cells and chemical hapten exposure. Overall study results and limits: Compared to controls, expanded TCRs made significantly more large clusters of similar CDR3s.

Time point denoted: patch test 2, 6 weeks after DPC sensitization. The treatment: therapeutic diphenylcyclopropenone sensitization with weekly scalp DPC. Blood, whole and unfractionated, served as the source for total RNA extraction. Germline values: CDR1 WNHNN, CDR2 SYGVQD (reference sequence). V shed 9 bases and J shed 7 bases, with 6 bases lying between them. This CDR3 region has 9 residues. Individual cDNA molecules each carried unique molecular identifiers attached by the library. MiXCR, applied by TCRdb to the RACE reads, yields one record per CDR3 protein. The table shows tens of thousands of distinct CDR3 sequences, with 9% to 12% occurring only once.

Sequencing was performed on whole blood, taken in connection with sensitization to the hapten diphenylcyclopropenone (DPC). The source is a woman aged 45-60 years with alopecia areata. Some clones in this sample may be carry-over from other donors' samples. This rearrangement joins TRBV10-1 to TRBJ2-5; D not resolved. Written as DNA, the CDR3 is TGCGCCAGAACCCGGACCCAGTACTTC. Translating gives CARTRTQYF.